Listed here are 14 T cell receptor beta chains from one sample, sequenced in a study of T cell responses to AZD1222 COVID-19 vaccine. Data came from immunoSEQ multiplex PCR; TCRdb stores just in-frame clones and leaves some out. The data contain about 180,000 clones, about 93% of them seen just once; the ten biggest clones take up around 2%. The input for sequencing was peripheral blood, taken 28 days after the second AZD1222 dose. These receptors were obtained from an adult who received the AZD1222 COVID-19 vaccine.

The chain combines TRBV7-2 with TRBJ2-6; no firm D call. The V end was cut by 0 bases, the J end by 0 bases, with 3 bases between. Germline values: CDR1 SGHTA, CDR2 FQGNSA. This CDR3 comprises 15 residues. The CDR3 loop is CASSLAASGANVLTF. DNA of the CDR3: TGTGCCAGCAGCTTAGCGGCCTCTGGGGCCAACGTCCTGACTTTC.

As concerns this clone: The junction departs from the called germline gene at one end, perhaps through a read error. V usage is TRBV14 and J usage is TRBJ1-3; D is possibly TRBD1 (5 bases). CDR1 and CDR2 from the germline V gene are SGHDN and FVKESK. CDR3 length: 12 amino acids. The CDR3 loop is CASSLGATLRDF. The CDR3 nucleotides are TGTGCCAGCAGCCTTGGGGCGACACTCAGGGATTTT.

The chain links TRBV20-1 to TRBJ2-7, with D perhaps TRBD2 (6 bases). This CDR3 has 14 residues. The V and J ends lost 3 bases and 3 bases respectively, with 15 bases between them. CDR1 is DFQATT, CDR2 SNEGSKA, per germline (reference sequence). The CDR3: CSASFAGKNYEQYF. The CDR3 DNA reads TGCAGTGCTAGTTTTGCGGGGAAGAACTACGAGCAGTACTTC.

DNA for the CDR3: TGCAGCGTTGAAGAAGGGGATTACGGACGAGGCTACGAGCAGTACTTC. This codes for CSVEEGDYGRGYEQYF. The chain carries TRBV29-1 and TRBJ2-7, with a weak D call TRBD1 (5 bases). The CDR3 loop spans 16 amino acids. Germline values: CDR1 SQVTM, CDR2 ANQGSEA. V lost 0 bases and J 3 bases, leaving 18 bases between the germline ends.

V gene TRBV9 combines with J gene TRBJ1-1; 7 bases map to TRBD1. After removal of 2 bases from V and 4 bases from J, the junction contained 11 bases not matched to a gene. The CDR3 runs to 16 residues. Germline V lookup: CDR1 SGDLS, CDR2 YYNGEE. The CDR3 region has the DNA TGTGCCAGCAGCGTTTCCGCCCGACAGGGAGCCACTGAAGCTTTCTTT. Amino acids: CASSVSARQGATEAFF.

The rearrangement uses TRBV28 and TRBJ2-1; D possibly corresponds to TRBD1 (7 bases). CDR1 MDHEN and CDR2 SYDVKM come from the germline V gene. The V and J ends lost 5 bases and 1 base respectively, with 9 bases between them. The CDR3 has 14 residues. The CDR3 coding sequence is TGTGCCAGCAGTGCAGGGGGGTCCTACAATGAGCAGTTCTTC. Translation gives CASSAGGSYNEQFF.

This rearrangement joins TRBV9 to TRBJ2-5; unclear D gene. Germline assignment: CDR1 SGDLS and CDR2 YYNGEE. This CDR3 is built from 15 residues. With 3 bases removed from V and 0 bases from J, the gap between germline ends came to 12 bases. In DNA form, the CDR3 reads TGTGCCAGCAGCGCGATGGCCAGGTACCAAGAGACCCAGTACTTC. It is translated as CASSAMARYQETQYF.

V gene TRBV7-9 combines with J gene TRBJ2-1; no firm D call. V gave up 1 base and J gave up 8 bases, with 6 bases separating them. This CDR3 contains 12 residues. Germline V CDR1 and CDR2: SEHNR, FQNEAQ (reference sequence). The CDR3 loop is CASSLVVHEQFF. The CDR3 region has the DNA TGTGCCAGCAGCTTAGTAGTCCATGAGCAGTTCTTC.

A note on this clone: This same CDR3 is encoded by further DNA sequences in the sample. This rearrangement joins TRBV11-2 to TRBJ2-2; possibly TRBD2 for D (5 bases). Germline assignment: CDR1 SGHAT and CDR2 FQNNGV. The CDR3 sequence is 13 residues long. V gave up 3 bases and J gave up 3 bases, with 5 bases separating them. The CDR3 spells CASSLDYTGELFF. The CDR3 DNA reads TGTGCCAGCAGCTTGGACTACACCGGGGAGCTGTTTTTT.

The genes are TRBV9 and TRBJ1-2; TRBD1 aligns across 12 bases. The V gene's germline CDR1 is SGDLS and CDR2 YYNGEE. The CDR3 has 15 amino acids. With 3 bases clipped from V and 8 bases from J, the junction kept 8 bases outside the gene matches. The DNA for the CDR3 is TGTGCCAGCAGCGCGTATTTGGGACAGGGGGCGGGCTACACCTTC. It codes for CASSAYLGQGAGYTF.

J is TRBJ1-5 and V is TRBV29-1; D gene uncertain. The germline V gene encodes CDR1 SQVTM and CDR2 ANQGSEA. The CDR3 runs 15 residues. The germline V and J ends were trimmed by 0 bases and 2 bases, with 11 bases remaining between them. The CDR3 DNA reads TGCAGCGTTGAAGATCAAGGTGATCGCAATCAGCCCCAGCATTTT. The encoded protein is CSVEDQGDRNQPQHF.

The chain is built from TRBV18 and TRBJ1-1; D is uncertain. Trimming removed 0 bases at V and 1 base at J, with 0 bases between. This CDR3 comprises 12 residues. CDR1 is KGHSH, CDR2 LQKENI, per germline. The CDR3 DNA reads TGTGCCAGCTCACCACCGAACACTGAAGCTTTCTTT. It encodes CASSPPNTEAFF. Supplemented by reference TRBV18 and TRBJ1-1, the full variable domain reads NAGVMQNPRHLVRRRGQEARLRCSPMKGHSHVYWYRQLPEEGLKFMVYLQKENIIDESGMPKERFSAEFPKEGPSILRIQQVVRGDSAAYFCASSPPNTEAFFGQGTRLTVV.

In its sample, this clone was seen once. The gene calls are TRBV5-6 and TRBJ1-4, with a tentative D call TRBD1 (5 bases). V lost 0 bases and J 6 bases, leaving 9 bases between the germline ends. The length of the CDR3 is 14 residues. Germline lookup yields CDR1 SGHDT and CDR2 YYEEEE. CDR3 region: CASSLGQGHEKLFF. The CDR3 DNA sequence: TGTGCCAGCAGCTTGGGCCAGGGACATGAAAAACTGTTTTTT.

CDR3 in amino acids: CASSQSRDRGSYEQYF. The CDR3 DNA follows: TGCGCCAGCAGCCAATCCCGGGACAGGGGTTCCTACGAGCAGTACTTC. The chain links TRBV4-1 to TRBJ2-7, with 10 positions matching TRBD1. Trimming at V came to 2 bases and at J to 1 base, leaving 5 bases not matched to a gene. The CDR3 contains 16 residues. Germline V CDR1 and CDR2: MGHRA, YSYEKL.